The next 25 T cell receptor beta chains were all read from a single sample in a study of vaccination effects on CD4 cells after COVID-19. Upon completion of roughly ten days in culture, CD4+ T cells were isolated. This individual tested PCR-positive for SARS-CoV-2 infection between March and December 2020. Participants got two doses of BNT162b2 or mRNA-1273 vaccine. Antigens for these TCRs are unknown. Only in-frame clones appear in the TCRdb table, and some are missing; sequencing was by immunoSEQ multiplex PCR. The sample holds 40,000 to 45,000 clones; 76% are singletons and the top ten take about 3.7%. The sequenced sample was CD4+ T cells from PBMCs cultured without peptide, obtained after COVID-19 vaccination. These receptor sequences come from a human donor who had a prior SARS-CoV-2 infection.

V is TRBV30 and J is TRBJ1-3; D uncertain. The CDR3 spans 13 residues. Germline CDR1 and CDR2: GTSNPN and SVGIG (reference sequence). The V gene lost 0 bases and the J gene lost 5 bases, with 8 bases spanning the gap. The CDR3 is CAWSVSGRNTIYF. CDR3 coding DNA: TGTGCCTGGAGTGTCTCAGGTAGAAACACCATATATTTT. The complete variable domain, with remaining parts taken from reference TRBV30 and TRBJ1-3, reads SQTIHQWPATLVQPVGSPLSLECTVEGTSNPNLYWYRQAAGRGLQLLFYSVGIGQISSEVPQNLSASRPQDRQFILSSKKLLLSDSGFYLCAWSVSGRNTIYFGEGSWLTVV.

The genes are TRBV6-2 or TRBV6-3 and TRBJ2-5, with D maybe TRBD2 (6 bases). The CDR3 covers 14 residues. Germline loops: CDR1 MNHEY, CDR2 SVGEGT. V lost 2 bases and J 6 bases, leaving 13 bases between the germline ends. CDR3 amino acids: CASSYIAGIQTQYF. The CDR3 nucleotides are TGTGCCAGCAGTTACATTGCGGGGATACAGACCCAGTACTTC.

This chain uses TRBV7-5 with TRBJ2-2; the table's D gene call, TRBD1, was not cross checked with the DNA. TRBV7-5 is given as a pseudogene. The CDR3 has 13 residues. The CDR3 DNA reads as TGTGCCAGAAGGGACATGAACACCGGGGAGCTGTTTTTT. This translates into CARRDMNTGELFF.

CDR3 bases: TGTGCCAGTAGTATTAAATACCTCCAAGAGACCCAGTACTTC. It codes for CASSIKYLQETQYF. The V call is TRBV19, the J call TRBJ2-5; D gene ambiguous. The V end lost 3 bases, the J end lost 1 base, and 9 bases lay between the germline ends. Germline V gene lookup returns CDR1 LNHDA and CDR2 SQIVND (reference sequence). This CDR3 contains 14 residues.

This chain uses TRBV28 with TRBJ1-5, with D perhaps TRBD1 (6 bases). There are 15 residues in the CDR3. Germline CDR1 MDHEN, CDR2 SYDVKM. The V and J ends lost 3 bases and 3 bases respectively, with 12 bases between them. CDR3 DNA sequence: TGTGCCAGCAGTTTTTGGCAGGGGCTCAATCAGCCCCAGCATTTT. Encoded protein: CASSFWQGLNQPQHF.

The chain has TRBV2 and TRBJ2-1; TRBD2 matches at 13 bases. The trim removed 5 bases at V and 7 bases at J, leaving 2 bases unmatched. Germline-derived CDR1 and CDR2 are SNHLY and FYNNEI. The CDR3 spans 14 residues. CDR3 bases: TGTGCCAGCAGTCGACTAGCGGGGGGAAATGAGCAGTTCTTC. Encoded protein: CASSRLAGGNEQFF.

The chain is built from TRBV9 and TRBJ2-7; TRBD2 matches 7 bases. The ends lost 7 bases at V and 3 bases at J; junction bases unmatched: 16. This CDR3 is built from 16 residues. Germline loops: CDR1 SGDLS, CDR2 YYNGEE. DNA of the CDR3: TGTGCCAGCCCCCGAGGGAGGGACTATGTTATCTACGAGCAGTACTTC. Translated, it gives CASPRGRDYVIYEQYF.

The DNA of the CDR3 is TGTGCCAGCAGCGTAGATCTCCGGAACTATGGCTACACCTTC. Residues: CASSVDLRNYGYTF. The V gene is TRBV9, the J gene TRBJ1-2; D unresolved. V was shortened by 0 bases and J by 2 bases, with 8 bases between the two germline ends. This CDR3 contains 14 residues. Germline CDR1 SGDLS, CDR2 YYNGEE.

This chain links TRBV5-5 with TRBJ2-2, with D unresolved. CDR1 and CDR2 (germline): SGHKS, YYEKEE (reference sequence). The CDR3 is 15 amino acids. The ends were cut back, 7 bases at V and 0 bases at J, with 13 bases in the middle. CDR3 in amino acids: CASARGDANTGELFF. CDR3 nucleotide sequence: TGTGCCAGCGCCCGCGGCGACGCGAACACCGGGGAGCTGTTTTTT.

The V call is TRBV30, the J call TRBJ2-3; maybe TRBD1 (6 bases). The V gene's germline CDR1 is GTSNPN and CDR2 SVGIG (reference sequence). Trimming pared 2 bases from V and 0 bases from J, leaving 18 bases between. CDR3 length: 17 residues. CDR3 sequence (DNA): TGTGCCTGGAGTTGGGGTCTAGGGGGTTCTAGCACAGATACGCAGTATTTT. Its protein is CAWSWGLGGSSTDTQYF.

This clone has only one observation. CDR3 amino acids: CASSLGGTSGTQETQYF. The DNA of the CDR3 is TGTGCCAGCAGCTTAGGTGGGACTAGCGGGACCCAAGAGACCCAGTACTTC. The V gene is TRBV11-3, the J gene TRBJ2-5; 13 positions match TRBD2. Germline CDR1 SGHNT, CDR2 YENEEA. The CDR3 is 17 amino acids. V shed 1 base and J 1 base; nucleotides not matched to a gene: 3.

This clone has a handful of counts. The V call is TRBV15, the J call TRBJ1-5; D is unresolved. V gave up 3 bases and J gave up 2 bases, with 8 bases separating them. CDR1 and CDR2 (germline): LNHNV, YYDKDF (reference sequence). The CDR3 runs to 14 residues. The DNA for the CDR3 is TGTGCCACCAGCAGGGGAACCCGCAATCAGCCCCAGCATTTT. Its protein product is CATSRGTRNQPQHF.

The chain joins TRBV7-9 to TRBJ2-1; D is unclear. CDR1 and CDR2 (germline): SEHNR, FQNEAQ (reference sequence). This CDR3 has 13 amino acids. The ends were cut back, 5 bases at V and 7 bases at J, with 12 bases in the middle. The DNA of the CDR3 is TGTGCCAGCAGCCGTCGAACCGGGAATGAGCAGTTCTTC. Translated, it gives CASSRRTGNEQFF.

This clone was found a few times. This rearrangement joins TRBV7-3 to TRBJ1-2; perhaps TRBD1 as D (6 bases). This CDR3 is 14 amino acids long. V was cut by 0 bases and J by 6 bases, with 11 bases left in between. The germline V gene has CDR1 SGHTA and CDR2 FQGTGA. The CDR3 is CASSLTLQGDGYTF. In nucleotides, the CDR3 is TGTGCCAGCAGCTTAACATTACAGGGAGATGGCTACACCTTC.

Concerning this clone itself: Other DNA sequences in the same sample also yield this CDR3. The chain employs TRBV5-1 and TRBJ2-3; 8 nucleotides line up with TRBD1. The CDR3 covers 14 residues. With 3 bases clipped from V and 1 base from J, the junction kept 1 base outside the gene matches. Germline CDR1 reads SGHRS; CDR2 reads YFSETQ. DNA for the CDR3: TGCGCCAGCAGCTGGGGACAGGGCACAGATACGCAGTATTTT. Translating gives CASSWGQGTDTQYF.

V gene TRBV5-6 combines with J gene TRBJ2-2; D not certain. CDR3 size: 13 residues. In germline, CDR1 is SGHDT, CDR2 YYEEEE. The germline V and J ends were trimmed by 4 bases and 4 bases, with 8 bases remaining between them. In DNA, the CDR3 is TGTGCCAGCAGCCCTGAAGTCACCGGGGAGCTGTTTTTT. Its translation is CASSPEVTGELFF.

The rearrangement links TRBV20-1 to TRBJ1-1; D is unclear. The CDR3 extends over 12 amino acids. With 3 bases removed from V and 1 base from J, the gap between germline ends came to 6 bases. CDR1 is DFQATT and CDR2 is SNEGSKA in the germline V gene (reference sequence). CDR3 in DNA: TGCAGTGCTAGTGACGGGAACACTGAAGCTTTCTTT. It codes for CSASDGNTEAFF.

V usage is TRBV29-1 and J usage is TRBJ2-7; 7 nucleotides match TRBD2. J was trimmed by 6 bases and V by 4 bases; bases with no gene match: 9. CDR3 length equals 13 residues. Germline CDR1 SQVTM, CDR2 ANQGSEA. The CDR3 region has the DNA TGCAGCGTTGTTGGGCTAGCGGATAGCGAGCAGTACTTC. Translation gives CSVVGLADSEQYF.

This clone was seen only once. The rearrangement uses TRBV6-2 or TRBV6-3 and TRBJ2-1; TRBD2 agrees at 7 bases. V was pared by 2 bases and J by 3 bases, with 4 bases of the junction left unmatched. The CDR3 consists of 15 residues. The germline V gene has CDR1 MNHEY and CDR2 SVGEGT. The CDR3 DNA follows: TGTGCCAGCAGTTACGGCGGGAGTGTCTACAATGAGCAGTTCTTC. The encoded protein is CASSYGGSVYNEQFF.

The table lists this clone with a count of one. The chain carries TRBV9 and TRBJ2-1; weak D call: TRBD1 (5 bases). The CDR3 consists of 13 residues. Germline CDR1 and CDR2: SGDLS and YYNGEE. The V gene lost 4 bases and the J gene lost 8 bases, with 13 bases spanning the gap. CDR3 DNA sequence: TGTGCCAGCAGCCGAAGGGGTCGGGATGAGCAGTTCTTC. This translates into CASSRRGRDEQFF.

The V call is TRBV7-9, the J call TRBJ2-5; TRBD1 agrees at 7 bases. The CDR3 has 18 residues. The V segment lost 5 bases and the J segment 7 bases; nucleotides outside the gene matches: 22. From germline, CDR1 is SEHNR and CDR2 FQNEAQ (reference sequence). CDR3 loop: CASSPSETGTEDFRTQYF. In nucleotides, the CDR3 is TGTGCCAGCAGCCCCTCCGAAACCGGGACAGAAGACTTCAGGACCCAGTACTTC.

This clone was seen a few times. The chain is built from TRBV2 and TRBJ1-6; no clear D. Between the trimmed V and J ends, which lost 10 bases and 4 bases, there was a span of 11 bases. Germline values: CDR1 SNHLY, CDR2 FYNNEI. The CDR3 consists of 13 residues. This CDR3 is CATRGQYNSPLHF. Written as DNA, the CDR3 is TGTGCCACTAGAGGGCAGTATAATTCACCCCTCCACTTT.

The gene calls are TRBV19 and TRBJ1-1; TRBD1 is a possible D gene (5 bases). The CDR3 has 14 residues. The germline V gene encodes CDR1 LNHDA and CDR2 SQIVND (reference sequence). V was trimmed by 7 bases and J by 0 bases, leaving 12 bases between them. The DNA for the CDR3 is TGTGCCAGTACCCTGGGACGGGTGAACACTGAAGCTTTCTTT. It translates to CASTLGRVNTEAFF.

J is TRBJ1-5 and V is TRBV5-5; D is undetermined. Looked up from germline, CDR1 is SGHKS and CDR2 is YYEKEE (reference sequence). The CDR3 contains 16 residues. Between the trimmed V and J ends, which lost 0 bases and 6 bases, there was a span of 16 bases. The CDR3 here is CASSLAGRLRGQPQHF. CDR3 bases: TGTGCCAGCAGCTTGGCTGGTCGACTCCGGGGTCAGCCCCAGCATTTT. Combining the CDR3 with reference TRBV5-5 and TRBJ1-5 gives the whole variable domain DAGVTQSPTHLIKTRGQQVTLRCSPISGHKSVSWYQQVLGQGPQFIFQYYEKEERGRGNFPDRFSARQFPNYSSELNVNALLLGDSALYLCASSLAGRLRGQPQHFGDGTRLSIL.

The chain recombines TRBV3-1 (or the pseudogene TRBV3-2) with TRBJ1-4, with TRBD1 matching over 7 bases. There are 15 residues in the CDR3. The germline CDR1 and CDR2 sequences are LGHDT and YNNKEL (reference sequence). V dropped 4 bases and J dropped 8; count of bases not matched to a gene: 10. The CDR3 region has the DNA TGTGCCAGCAGCCCTACACAGGGGATGGTAGAAAAACTGTTTTTT. It yields the protein CASSPTQGMVEKLFF.